These T cell receptor beta chains were read from a single sample in a study of blood T cell repertoires in COVID-19. Clones were read by immunoSEQ multiplex PCR, and TCRdb kept only the in-frame ones, dropping some. The data hold about 260,000 clones, with around 87% observed a single time. The sequenced material came from peripheral blood. The receptor set was obtained from a woman between 50 and 59 years old with acute or convalescent COVID-19. The CDR3 runs from the conserved cysteine through the conserved F or W. A D gene is named only where the DNA matches it firmly. Expanded clones get a size class; other rows say once, few or many, or leave the size out.

.	TRBV5-1	TRBJ1-3	TRBD1	TGCGCCAGCAGCCTCACCGCGGGACAGGGGTTTGGAAACACCATATATTTT	CASSLTAGQGFGNTIYF
.	TRBV28	TRBJ1-4	.	TGTGCCAGCCGCTTTGGAGGGAATGAAAAACTGTTTTTT	CASRFGGNEKLFF
.	TRBV10-3	TRBJ2-5	.	TGTGCCATCAGCGGTGGTGGAGGCGGAGGGGTCCAAGAGACCCAGTACTTC	CAISGGGGGGVQETQYF
.	TRBV6-5	TRBJ2-7	TRBD1	TGTGCCAGCAGGGTTCGGGACAGGGGCTCCTACGAGCAGTACTTC	CASRVRDRGSYEQYF
.	TRBV7-2	TRBJ2-1	TRBD2	TGTGCCAGCAGCTCTCCGGCGGGAGGAAGGTCTGAGCAGTTCTTC	CASSSPAGGRSEQFF
.	TRBV28	TRBJ1-4	TRBD1	TGTGCCAGCAGTTTATGGGGACAGGGGTTTACTAATGAAAAACTGTTTTTT	CASSLWGQGFTNEKLFF
.	TRBV5-4	TRBJ2-7	.	TGTGCCAGCGAGACTACAGGGTCCTACGAGCAGTACTTC	CASETTGSYEQYF
.	TRBV6-5	TRBJ1-4	TRBD1	TGTGCCAGCAGGTCGGACAGGGGGGCGTATGAAAAACTGTTTTTT	CASRSDRGAYEKLFF
.	TRBV7-2	TRBJ1-2	.	TGTGCCAGCAGCTTAGCCCCGGGGGCGGGGGGCGGCTATGGCTACACCTTC	CASSLAPGAGGGYGYTF
.	TRBV19	TRBJ1-1	.	TGTGCCAGTAAGATTCCTACCTTGAACACTGAAGCTTTCTTT	CASKIPTLNTEAFF
once	TRBV27	TRBJ1-5	.	TGTGCCAGCTCCCCCAATAGCAATCAGCCCCAGCATTTT	CASSPNSNQPQHF
.	TRBV15	TRBJ2-7	.	TGTGCCACCAGCAGAGATAAAGACAGCTACGAGCAGTACTTC	CATSRDKDSYEQYF
.	TRBV3-1/TRBV3-2	TRBJ2-1	TRBD1	TGTGCCAGCAGCCAAGATGACAGGGGGCTTTCGGGGGGCTACAATGAGCAGTTCTTC	CASSQDDRGLSGGYNEQFF
.	TRBV19	TRBJ2-7	TRBD1	TGTGCCAGTAGGATAGACAGGGGCGCTTACGAGCAGTACTTC	CASRIDRGAYEQYF
.	TRBV7-9	TRBJ2-5	.	TGTGCCAGCAGCCCGCCAACAGGAGGGAGGGAGACCCAGTACTTC	CASSPPTGGRETQYF
.	TRBV18	TRBJ2-3	.	TGTGCCAGCTCACCTCTAATAGCGGAGATCACAGATACGCAGTATTTT	CASSPLIAEITDTQYF
.	TRBV9	TRBJ2-1	TRBD2	TGTGCCAGCAGCGCCCGGACTAGCCCCGGTTTGGGATCCTACAATGAGCAGTTCTTC	CASSARTSPGLGSYNEQFF
.	TRBV1	TRBJ2-3	.	TGCACCAGCAGCCAAACACTAGCCGGCACAGATACGCAGTATTTT	CTSSQTLAGTDTQYF
few	TRBV2	TRBJ1-5	TRBD1	TGTGCCAGCAGTGAAGCGCGACAGGGGAGTCAGCCCCAGCATTTT	CASSEARQGSQPQHF
.	TRBV10-3	TRBJ2-7	TRBD2	TGTGCCATCAGCCGGTTGGAGAGCGGACTAGCGAACTACGAGCAGTACTTC	CAISRLESGLANYEQYF
.	TRBV5-1	TRBJ2-3	.	TGCGCCAGCGGTTCTACCACAGATACGCAGTATTTT	CASGSTTDTQYF
.	TRBV6-6	TRBJ2-7	TRBD1	TGTGCCAGCAGACCGGACAGGGTGTCCTACGAGCAGTACTTC	CASRPDRVSYEQYF
.	TRBV2	TRBJ2-1	TRBD2	TGTGCCAGCGGGACTAGCGGATACGGAGGAATACGGCAGTTCTTC	CASGTSGYGGIRQFF
.	TRBV19	TRBJ1-1	TRBD1	TGTGCCAGTAGTGCCGACAGGGTTTTCTCTGAAGCTTTCTTT	CASSADRVFSEAFF
.	TRBV30	TRBJ2-1	.	TGTGCCTGGAATTTCCTCCACAATGAGCAGTTCTTC	CAWNFLHNEQFF
few	TRBV19	TRBJ1-5	TRBD1	TGTGCCAGTAGTACGTCCGGGACAGTCAATCAGCCCCAGCATTTT	CASSTSGTVNQPQHF
.	TRBV5-1	TRBJ1-3	.	TGCGCCAGCAGCGCGGGGCCACAAAACACCATATATTTT	CASSAGPQNTIYF
.	TRBV27	TRBJ1-6	TRBD1	TGTGCCAGCAGTTTATCCCCTAACAGGGGGAATAATTCACCCCTCCACTTT	CASSLSPNRGNNSPLHF
.	TRBV27	TRBJ2-1	TRBD2	TGTGCCAGCAATTTAGCGGGAGGGCCGTACAATGAGCAGTTCTTC	CASNLAGGPYNEQFF
.	TRBV4-2	TRBJ1-1	.	TGTGCCAGCAGCCAAGATTCGGCAGACATGAACACTGAAGCTTTCTTT	CASSQDSADMNTEAFF
.	TRBV27	TRBJ2-3	TRBD2	TGTGCCAGCAGTTTATTTAGCGGGAGCACAGATACGCAGTATTTT	CASSLFSGSTDTQYF
.	TRBV7-2	TRBJ1-2	.	TGTGCCAGCAGCTTAGAGGTCAGGGGTGGCTACACCTTC	CASSLEVRGGYTF
.	TRBV19	TRBJ1-2	TRBD1	TGTGCCAGTAGTGGGGGACAGGGTGACTATGGCTACACCTTC	CASSGGQGDYGYTF
.	TRBV4-2	TRBJ2-1	.	TGTGCCAGCAGCCAAGATCTAACGGGAACCTACAATGAGCAGTTCTTC	CASSQDLTGTYNEQFF
.	TRBV21-1	TRBJ2-5	.	TGTGCCAGCAGCAAAGACGGGTCAGGGGGTAGAGAAGAGACCCAGTACTTC	CASSKDGSGGREETQYF
.	TRBV19	TRBJ2-1	.	TGTGCCAGTAGGCACACCAGGCGATACAATGAGCAGTTCTTC	CASRHTRRYNEQFF
.	TRBV4-1	TRBJ2-3	TRBD2	TGCGCCACCAGTACGGGTGGGGGACTAGATGCAGATACGCAGTATTTT	CATSTGGGLDADTQYF
once	TRBV7-2	TRBJ1-1	.	TGTGCCAGCAGCTTGACAGGGAACACTGAAGCTTTCTTT	CASSLTGNTEAFF